The present entry profiles one TCR beta chain with its context. The CDR3 loop spans 14 amino acids. Germline V gene data show CDR1 as PRHDT and CDR2 as FYEKMQ (reference sequence). V was shortened by 6 bases and J by 7 bases, with 13 bases between the two germline ends. Libraries were prepared by immunoSEQ multiplex PCR; TCRdb keeps only in-frame clonotypes and omits some of them. The table lists more than 90,000 clones, less than 85% of them singletons. The sample is drawn from a study of blood T cell repertoires in COVID-19. The clonotype originates from a man over 45 with acute or convalescent COVID-19. The chain is built from TRBV13 and TRBJ1-6; perhaps TRBD1 as D (6 bases). The sequencing input was peripheral blood. The CDR3 DNA reads as TGTGCCAGCAGATTCAGGGGCGGGAATTCACCCCTCCACTTT. It is translated as CASRFRGGNSPLHF.